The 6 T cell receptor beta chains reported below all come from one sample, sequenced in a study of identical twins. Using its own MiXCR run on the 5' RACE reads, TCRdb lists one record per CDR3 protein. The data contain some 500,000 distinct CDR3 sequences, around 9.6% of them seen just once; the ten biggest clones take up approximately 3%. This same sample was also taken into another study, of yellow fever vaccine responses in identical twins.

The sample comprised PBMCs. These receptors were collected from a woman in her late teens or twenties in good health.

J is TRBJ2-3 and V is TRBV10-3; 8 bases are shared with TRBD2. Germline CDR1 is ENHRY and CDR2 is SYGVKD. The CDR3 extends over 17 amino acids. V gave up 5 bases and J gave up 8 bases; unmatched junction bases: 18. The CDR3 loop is CAISTDGQRGISGTQYF. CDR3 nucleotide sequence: TGTGCCATCAGTACAGACGGCCAGCGGGGGATCTCAGGTACGCAGTATTTT.

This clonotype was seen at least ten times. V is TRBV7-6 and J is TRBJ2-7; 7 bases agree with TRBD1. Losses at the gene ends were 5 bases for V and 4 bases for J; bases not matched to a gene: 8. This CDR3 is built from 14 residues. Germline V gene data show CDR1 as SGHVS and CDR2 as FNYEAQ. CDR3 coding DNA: TGTGCCAGCAGCCCTGGACAGGTCTCTTACGAGCAGTACTTC. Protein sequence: CASSPGQVSYEQYF. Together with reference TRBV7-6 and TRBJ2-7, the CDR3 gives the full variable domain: GAGVSQSPRYKVTKRGQDVALRCDPISGHVSLYWYRQALGQGPEFLTYFNYEAQQDKSGLPNDRFSAERPEGSISTLTIQRTEQRDSAMYRCASSPGQVSYEQYFGPGTRLTVT.

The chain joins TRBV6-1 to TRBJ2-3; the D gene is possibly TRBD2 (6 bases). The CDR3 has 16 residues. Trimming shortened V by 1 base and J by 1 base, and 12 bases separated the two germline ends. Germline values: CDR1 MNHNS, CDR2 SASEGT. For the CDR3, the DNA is TGTGCCAGCAGTGAAGTAATTGGCGGGGGCACAGATACGCAGTATTTT. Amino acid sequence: CASSEVIGGGTDTQYF.

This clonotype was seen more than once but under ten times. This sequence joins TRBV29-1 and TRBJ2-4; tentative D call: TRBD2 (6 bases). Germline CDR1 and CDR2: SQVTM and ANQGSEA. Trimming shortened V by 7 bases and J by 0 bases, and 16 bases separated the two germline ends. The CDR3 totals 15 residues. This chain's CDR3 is CSALSEGLAKNIQYF. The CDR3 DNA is TGCAGCGCCTTGTCGGAGGGGCTAGCCAAAAACATTCAGTACTTC.

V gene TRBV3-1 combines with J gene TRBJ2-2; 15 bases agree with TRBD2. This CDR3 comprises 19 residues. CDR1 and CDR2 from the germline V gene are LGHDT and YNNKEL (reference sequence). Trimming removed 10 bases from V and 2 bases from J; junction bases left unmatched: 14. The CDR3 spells CAICFLGLAGGRNTGELFF. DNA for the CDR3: TGTGCCATCTGTTTCCTGGGACTAGCGGGAGGAAGAAACACCGGGGAGCTGTTTTTT.

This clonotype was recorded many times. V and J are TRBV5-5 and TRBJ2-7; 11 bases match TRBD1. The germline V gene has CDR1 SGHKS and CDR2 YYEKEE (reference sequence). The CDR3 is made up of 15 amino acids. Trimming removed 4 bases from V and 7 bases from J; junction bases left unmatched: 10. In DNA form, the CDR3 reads TGTGCCAGCAGCCCGGGGACAGGGGGTGCGGTGGAGCAGTACTTC. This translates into CASSPGTGGAVEQYF.